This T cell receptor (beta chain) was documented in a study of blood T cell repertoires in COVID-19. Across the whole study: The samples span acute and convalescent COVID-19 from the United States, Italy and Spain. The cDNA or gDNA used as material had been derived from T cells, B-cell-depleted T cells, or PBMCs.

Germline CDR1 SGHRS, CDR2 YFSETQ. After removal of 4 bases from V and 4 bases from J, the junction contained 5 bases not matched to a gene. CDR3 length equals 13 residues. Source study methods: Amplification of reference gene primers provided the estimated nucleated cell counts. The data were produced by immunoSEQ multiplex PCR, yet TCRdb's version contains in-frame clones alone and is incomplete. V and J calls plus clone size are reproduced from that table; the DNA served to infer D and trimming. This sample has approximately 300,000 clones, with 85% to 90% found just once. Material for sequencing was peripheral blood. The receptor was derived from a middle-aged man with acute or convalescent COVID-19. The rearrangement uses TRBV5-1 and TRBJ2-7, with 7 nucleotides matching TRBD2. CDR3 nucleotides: TGCGCCAGCAGCGGGGGGGTGAGTTACGAGCAGTACTTC. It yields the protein CASSGGVSYEQYF. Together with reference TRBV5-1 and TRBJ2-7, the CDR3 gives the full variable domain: KAGVTQTPRYLIKTRGQQVTLSCSPISGHRSVSWYQQTPGQGLQFLFEYFSETQRNKGNFPGRFSGRQFSNSRSEMNVSTLELGDSALYLCASSGGVSYEQYFGPGTRLTVT.